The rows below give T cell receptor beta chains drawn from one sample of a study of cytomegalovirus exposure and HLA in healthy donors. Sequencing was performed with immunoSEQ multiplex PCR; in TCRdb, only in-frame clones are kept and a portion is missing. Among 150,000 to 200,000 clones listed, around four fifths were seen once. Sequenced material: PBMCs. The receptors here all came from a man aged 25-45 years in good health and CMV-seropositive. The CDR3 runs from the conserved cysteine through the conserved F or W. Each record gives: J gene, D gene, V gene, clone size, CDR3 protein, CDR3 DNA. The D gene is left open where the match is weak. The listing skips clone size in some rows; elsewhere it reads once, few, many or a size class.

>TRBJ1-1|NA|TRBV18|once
CASSPVGVRGTEAFF
TGTGCCAGCTCACCGGTAGGGGTGCGTGGCACTGAAGCTTTCTTT
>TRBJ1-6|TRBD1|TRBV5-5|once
CASSSDGGTGRTPLHF
TGTGCCAGCAGCTCGGATGGGGGGACAGGGCGAACACCCCTCCACTTT
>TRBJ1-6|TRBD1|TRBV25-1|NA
CASRPTGTNSYNSPLHF
TGTGCCAGCAGGCCGACAGGGACGAATTCCTATAATTCACCCCTCCACTTT
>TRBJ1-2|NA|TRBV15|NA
CATSRILRVNYGYTF
TGTGCCACCAGCAGGATCCTTCGAGTTAACTATGGCTACACCTTC
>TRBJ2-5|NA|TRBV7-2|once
CASSPQETQYF
TGTGCCAGCAGCCCACAAGAGACCCAGTACTTC
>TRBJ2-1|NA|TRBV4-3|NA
CASSQDRDRLSYNEQFF
TGCGCCAGCAGCCAAGACCGAGACAGGTTATCCTACAATGAGCAGTTCTTC
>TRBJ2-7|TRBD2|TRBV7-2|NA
CASSFSSGGAYEQYF
TGTGCCAGCAGCTTTTCTAGCGGGGGGGCCTACGAGCAGTACTTC
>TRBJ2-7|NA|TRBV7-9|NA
CASSLAGWTDSSYEQYF
TGTGCCAGCAGCTTAGCGGGGTGGACGGACTCATCCTACGAGCAGTACTTC
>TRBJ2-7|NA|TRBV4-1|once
CASSRGTGESYEQYF
TGCGCCAGCAGCCGAGGGACGGGGGAATCCTACGAGCAGTACTTC
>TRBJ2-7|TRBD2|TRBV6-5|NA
CASRTGTSGVEQYF
TGTGCCAGCAGAACCGGGACTAGCGGAGTTGAGCAGTACTTC